These T cell receptor beta chains were read from a single sample in a study of post-analysis software for immune sequencing data. Each CDR3 protein is one row after TCRdb ran MiXCR on the PCR reads. The table records approximately 630,000 distinct CDR3 sequences, 59% of them present only once. Material: blood. The receptor source for this set is a girl under 10 years old with multiple sclerosis. Each CDR3 is given with its conserved first and last residue. The order of the fields is clone size, V gene, D gene, J gene, CDR3 DNA, CDR3 protein. D genes are given only for firm matches. Only some rows state a clone size, as once, few, many or a class for expanded clones.

clone_size: .
v_call: TRBV6-6
d_call: .
j_call: TRBJ2-1
cdr3_nt: TGTGCCAGCAGGCATCAGGGGATTAGCTCCTACAATGAGCAGTTCTTC
cdr3_aa: CASRHQGISSYNEQFF

clone_size: once
v_call: TRBV5-1
d_call: .
j_call: TRBJ2-1
cdr3_nt: TGCGCCAGCAGCTTGGCCCTAGGGATCTATGAGCAGTTCTTC
cdr3_aa: CASSLALGIYEQFF

clone_size: few
v_call: TRBV20-1
d_call: TRBD1
j_call: TRBJ2-4
cdr3_nt: TGCAGTGCTACCGGGACAGTGGGAATCCTAGCCAAAAACATTCAGTACTTC
cdr3_aa: CSATGTVGILAKNIQYF

clone_size: .
v_call: TRBV18
d_call: .
j_call: TRBJ2-5
cdr3_nt: TGTGCCAGCTCACCACGAACACTCCGGGGCGAGACCCAGTACTTC
cdr3_aa: CASSPRTLRGETQYF

clone_size: .
v_call: TRBV27
d_call: .
j_call: TRBJ1-2
cdr3_nt: TGTGCCAGCAGTTTGCGGGACAAGTATGGCTACACCTTC
cdr3_aa: CASSLRDKYGYTF

clone_size: few
v_call: TRBV5-1
d_call: TRBD1
j_call: TRBJ1-2
cdr3_nt: TGCGCCAGCAGCTTCGACCCTCCGGGACAGGGAGACTATGGCTACACCTTC
cdr3_aa: CASSFDPPGQGDYGYTF

clone_size: .
v_call: TRBV18
d_call: .
j_call: TRBJ1-2
cdr3_nt: TGTGCCAGCTCGCCAGGGAATGGCTACACCTTC
cdr3_aa: CASSPGNGYTF

clone_size: many
v_call: TRBV5-1
d_call: .
j_call: TRBJ2-1
cdr3_nt: TGCGCCAGCAGCTTGCCCGCAGTAGGTGAGCAGTTCTTC
cdr3_aa: CASSLPAVGEQFF

clone_size: .
v_call: TRBV25-1
d_call: .
j_call: TRBJ2-7
cdr3_nt: TGTGCCAGTGGGACGACCGGGACTTACGAGCAGTACTTC
cdr3_aa: CASGTTGTYEQYF

clone_size: .
v_call: TRBV9
d_call: .
j_call: TRBJ2-1
cdr3_nt: TGTGCCAGCAGCGTAGCGGGAGACTCCTACAATGAGCAGTTCTTC
cdr3_aa: CASSVAGDSYNEQFF

clone_size: .
v_call: TRBV27
d_call: .
j_call: TRBJ2-3
cdr3_nt: TGTGCCAGCAGTCCCAGGGGTATTGGATACACAGATACGCAGTATTTT
cdr3_aa: CASSPRGIGYTDTQYF

clone_size: .
v_call: TRBV4-3
d_call: TRBD2
j_call: TRBJ2-5
cdr3_nt: TGCGCCAGCAGCCAAGAAGGCCGACTAGCGGGGGTGAGGGAGACCCAGTACTTC
cdr3_aa: CASSQEGRLAGVRETQYF